The sequence of this T cell receptor beta chain was determined in a study of T cells in Graves' hyperthyroidism and ophthalmopathy. From RNA transcripts, TCR beta CDR3 regions were amplified. With the HTBI primer set, the TCR CDR3 went through a first round of RT-PCR. In TCRdb, the multiplex PCR reads were re-called with MiXCR into one record per CDR3 protein. The sample holds about 640,000 distinct CDR3 sequences, around 21% seen once. Germline CDR1 SGHAT, CDR2 FQNNGV. This CDR3 spans 16 amino acids. J lost 6 bases, V lost 2 bases, and 3 bases had no gene match. This clonotype was picked up many times. Researchers barred patients who had uncontrolled infection, other autoimmune disease, pregnancy or lactation.

The sample was blood. The rearrangement joins TRBV11-2 to TRBJ2-1; 14 nucleotides align to TRBD2. The receptor's source is a man aged 25 to 40 with Graves' ophthalmopathy. Here the CDR3 reads CASSLTGLAGVNEQFF. CDR3 nucleotide sequence: TGTGCCAGCAGCTTAACGGGACTAGCGGGAGTCAATGAGCAGTTCTTC.